This passage covers 12 T cell receptor beta chains from one sample sequenced in a study of naive and memory T cell subsets. The treatment here: skin biopsy from PPD injection site in Mantoux-positive individual. TCR cDNA received a 3' ligated oligonucleotide that carried a UMI. Ligated cDNA underwent four rounds of PCR with nested alpha and beta constant region primers and SP2. TCRdb redid the calling of the UMI-ligation and nested PCR reads with MiXCR, one entry per CDR3 protein. Counted here are over 13,000 distinct CDR3 sequences, under 6.5% occurring once; the ten biggest clones make up roughly 8.2%. The input for sequencing was skin, taken from a tuberculin skin test site. All receptors derive from an adult in good health.

This clonotype was picked up many times. V gene TRBV20-1 combines with J gene TRBJ2-2, with TRBD2 as a possible D gene (6 bases). V was pared by 0 bases and J by 5 bases, with 10 bases between. The germline CDR1 and CDR2 sequences are DFQATT and SNEGSKA (reference sequence). The CDR3 has 14 residues. As DNA, the CDR3 is TGCAGTGCTAGAGATGTGGGGGGTACCGGGGAGCTGTTTTTT. As protein: CSARDVGGTGELFF.

The V gene is TRBV20-1, the J gene TRBJ2-1; 7 nucleotides match TRBD2. Germline CDR1 reads DFQATT; CDR2 reads SNEGSKA (reference sequence). Germline trimming cut 2 bases from V and 5 bases from J; bases unmatched to any gene: 9. The CDR3 loop spans 15 amino acids. Here the CDR3 reads CSARNPRGTNNEQFF. CDR3 DNA: TGCAGTGCTAGAAATCCCCGGGGGACTAACAATGAGCAGTTCTTC.

Relative to its sample, this clonotype is medium-sized (0.01 to 0.1%). V usage is TRBV7-2 and J usage is TRBJ2-1; D is unresolved. The germline CDR1 and CDR2 sequences are SGHTA and FQGNSA. The V gene lost 3 bases and the J gene lost 9 bases, with 12 bases spanning the gap. There are 13 residues in the CDR3. The CDR3 region is CASSFSSTGEQFF. CDR3 nucleotides: TGTGCCAGCAGCTTTTCTTCGACTGGTGAGCAGTTCTTC.

There are many counts of this clonotype. The V and J genes are TRBV7-2 and TRBJ1-2; D unclear. The V and J ends lost 2 bases and 0 bases respectively, with 19 bases between them. This CDR3 is 18 amino acids long. The V gene's germline CDR1 is SGHTA and CDR2 FQGNSA. Here the CDR3 reads CASSLLGHLGGPNYGYTF. The CDR3 nucleotides are TGTGCCAGCAGCTTATTAGGCCATCTAGGAGGACCTAACTATGGCTACACCTTC.

This clonotype was counted at least ten times. V usage is TRBV18 and J usage is TRBJ1-1; no reliable D call. V was shortened by 0 bases and J by 1 base, with 6 bases between the two germline ends. The CDR3 consists of 14 residues. The germline V gene encodes CDR1 KGHSH and CDR2 LQKENI. Written as DNA, the CDR3 is TGTGCCAGCTCACCACCTGGCAGGAACACTGAAGCTTTCTTT. It yields the protein CASSPPGRNTEAFF.

This clonotype turned up a few times. V gene TRBV29-1 combines with J gene TRBJ2-1; 10 nucleotides agree with TRBD2. The CDR3 is 15 amino acids. V was clipped by 6 bases and J by 7 bases; unmatched bases: 12. CDR1 SQVTM and CDR2 ANQGSEA come from the germline V gene. CDR3: CSVRTSGRSRNEQFF. CDR3 in DNA: TGCAGCGTCCGGACTAGCGGTAGATCCCGGAATGAGCAGTTCTTC.

By sample fraction, this clonotype is medium-sized. The chain combines TRBV4-2 with TRBJ2-3; D might be TRBD1 or TRBD2, each matching 5 bases. The CDR3 has 13 amino acids. The germline V gene encodes CDR1 LGHNA and CDR2 YNFKEQ. Deletions cut 4 bases from V and 0 bases from J, with 5 bases between. The DNA of the CDR3 is TGTGCCAGCAGCCGGGACAGCACAGATACGCAGTATTTT. Residues: CASSRDSTDTQYF.

In the case of this clonotype: A much more abundant neighbour one base away suggests this may be a read error. DNA for the CDR3: TGTGCCAGCAGCTTTTTCGGGGGGAGGGCAGAGACCCAGTACTTC. As protein: CASSFFGGRAETQYF. The chain links TRBV5-4 to TRBJ2-5; 7 positions agree with TRBD2. From germline, CDR1 is SGHNT and CDR2 YYREEE (reference sequence). The CDR3 is made up of 15 amino acids. The junction had 8 bases not matched to a gene; V was cut back by 2 bases and J by 4 bases. Full variable domain (outside the CDR3, taken from reference TRBV5-4 and TRBJ2-5): ETGVTQSPTHLIKTRGQQVTLRCSSQSGHNTVSWYQQALGQGPQFIFQYYREEENGRGNFPPRFSGLQFPNYSSELNVNALELDDSALYLCASSFFGGRAETQYFGPGTRLLVL.

This clonotype is medium-sized in the sample. The genes are TRBV18 and TRBJ1-1; D is undetermined. This CDR3 region has 14 residues. The V and J ends lost 0 bases and 1 base respectively, with 6 bases between them. Germline CDR1 and CDR2: KGHSH and LQKENI. For the CDR3, the DNA is TGTGCCAGCTCACCACCTTTACAGAACACTGAAGCTTTCTTT. This sequence encodes CASSPPLQNTEAFF.

The rearrangement joins TRBV2 to TRBJ2-1; a possible D gene is TRBD2 (5 bases). The V and J ends lost 8 bases and 7 bases respectively, with 21 bases between them. The CDR3 has 15 residues. Germline values: CDR1 SNHLY, CDR2 FYNNEI. CDR3 protein: CASDYTGPRVNEQFF. The DNA for the CDR3 is TGTGCCAGCGACTATACCGGGCCGCGGGTTAATGAGCAGTTCTTC.

V gene TRBV7-9 combines with J gene TRBJ1-5; possible D gene TRBD1, 5 bases. CDR1 SEHNR and CDR2 FQNEAQ come from the germline V gene (reference sequence). The CDR3 loop spans 13 amino acids. The ends were cut back, 3 bases at V and 7 bases at J, with 10 bases in the middle. CDR3 loop: CASSLGVKQPQHF. In nucleotides, the CDR3 is TGTGCCAGCAGCTTGGGGGTTAAACAGCCCCAGCATTTT.

This clonotype is labeled as medium-sized. The rearrangement links TRBV7-2 to TRBJ2-7; D is perhaps TRBD1 (6 bases). The CDR3 loop spans 15 amino acids. The germline V gene encodes CDR1 SGHTA and CDR2 FQGNSA. Trimming pared 5 bases from V and 4 bases from J, leaving 18 bases between. CDR3 region: CASSPRAGAGYEQYF. The CDR3 nucleotides are TGTGCCAGCAGCCCGCGGGCAGGGGCTGGTTACGAGCAGTACTTC.